What follows are 29 T cell receptor beta chains derived from one specimen sequenced in a study of PD-L1 blockade in urothelial cancer. The time point denotes: pretreatment peripheral blood. Generated by immunoSEQ multiplex PCR, the TCRdb table keeps only in-frame clones and is missing some. The sample has more than 85,000 clones; about nine tenths are singletons. The input for sequencing was PBMCs, taken around atezolizumab (anti-PD-L1) treatment. The source of these receptors is a man in his sixties with urothelial cancer.

This chain connects TRBV19 to TRBJ1-4; 7 bases are shared with TRBD1. Germline loops: CDR1 LNHDA, CDR2 SQIVND (reference sequence). There are 14 residues in the CDR3. V shed 5 bases, J shed 7 bases, and the junction held 7 bases outside the gene matches. The CDR3 region is CASSSGQRSEKLFF. The CDR3 region has the DNA TGTGCCAGTAGTTCGGGACAGCGCAGTGAAAAACTGTTTTTT. Complete variable domain (other parts from reference TRBV19 and TRBJ1-4): DGGITQSPKYLFRKEGQNVTLSCEQNLNHDAMYWYRQDPGQGLRLIYYSQIVNDFQKGDIAEGYSVSREKKESFPLTVTSAQKNPTAFYLCASSSGQRSEKLFFGSGTQLSVL.

V gene TRBV11-2 combines with J gene TRBJ2-3, with D perhaps matching TRBD2 (6 bases). V lost 4 bases to trimming and J lost 1 base, with 18 bases between them. Germline assignment: CDR1 SGHAT and CDR2 FQNNGV. The CDR3 is 17 amino acids. The CDR3 DNA is TGTGCCAGCAGCTCACGCCTAGGAGGGGCGGGCACAGATACGCAGTATTTT. It codes for CASSSRLGGAGTDTQYF. Looking up the rest from reference TRBV11-2 and TRBJ2-3 gives the full variable domain: EAGVAQSPRYKIIEKRQSVAFWCNPISGHATLYWYQQILGQGPKLLIQFQNNGVVDDSQLPKDRFSAERLKGVDSTLKIQPAKLEDSAVYLCASSSRLGGAGTDTQYFGPGTRLTVL.

The chain employs TRBV6-1 and TRBJ1-2; a weak D match, TRBD1 (6 bases). CDR1 and CDR2 from the germline V gene are MNHNS and SASEGT. The V end lost 4 bases, the J end lost 0 bases, and 9 bases lay between the germline ends. This CDR3 region has 14 residues. The CDR3 DNA sequence: TGTGCCAGCAGTGTCGGACAGCCTAACTATGGCTACACCTTC. This gives the protein CASSVGQPNYGYTF.

J is TRBJ1-2 and V is TRBV10-3, with TRBD1 matching 7 bases. J gave up 3 bases and V 2 bases, and 3 bases lay outside the gene matches. Germline-derived CDR1 and CDR2 are ENHRY and SYGVKD. The CDR3 extends over 14 amino acids. The CDR3: CAISEGDSYYGYTF. The CDR3 DNA follows: TGTGCCATCAGTGAGGGGGACAGCTACTATGGCTACACCTTC.

The chain combines TRBV5-1 with TRBJ2-3; perhaps TRBD2 as D (6 bases). Trimming removed 3 bases from V and 0 bases from J, with 17 bases in between. The germline CDR1 and CDR2 sequences are SGHRS and YFSETQ. The CDR3 covers 17 residues. The CDR3 loop is CASSSLPGSPSTDTQYF. In DNA form, the CDR3 reads TGCGCCAGCAGCTCACTACCCGGGAGTCCGAGCACAGATACGCAGTATTTT. Looking up the rest from reference TRBV5-1 and TRBJ2-3 gives the full variable domain: KAGVTQTPRYLIKTRGQQVTLSCSPISGHRSVSWYQQTPGQGLQFLFEYFSETQRNKGNFPGRFSGRQFSNSRSEMNVSTLELGDSALYLCASSSLPGSPSTDTQYFGPGTRLTVL.

The chain recombines TRBV11-1 with TRBJ2-7, with a possible D match to TRBD1 (5 bases). The CDR3 spans 14 residues. V shed 5 bases and J shed 2 bases, with 13 bases lying between them. CDR1 is SGHAT and CDR2 is FQDESV in the germline V gene (reference sequence). In DNA form, the CDR3 reads TGTGCCAGCAGCACTCTAAGGGGCCCCTACGAGCAGTACTTC. Its translation is CASSTLRGPYEQYF.

This chain uses TRBV7-3 with TRBJ2-1; D perhaps matches TRBD1 (6 bases). Germline assignment: CDR1 SGHTA and CDR2 FQGTGA. This CDR3 has 13 amino acids. V lost 4 bases to trimming and J lost 9 bases, with 13 bases between them. The CDR3 region is CASSYKGVGEQFF. The CDR3 nucleotides are TGTGCCAGCAGCTATAAGGGGGTGGGTGAGCAGTTCTTC.

The chain uses TRBV5-1 and TRBJ1-1; 7 bases agree with TRBD1. The CDR3 has 14 residues. Trimming took 4 bases from V and 6 from J; bases not matched to a gene: 9. Germline V gives CDR1 SGHRS, CDR2 YFSETQ. CDR3 amino acids: CASSGGQFVSEAFF. CDR3 nucleotide sequence: TGCGCCAGCAGCGGGGGACAGTTCGTTTCTGAAGCTTTCTTT.

The rearrangement uses TRBV7-2 and TRBJ2-5; 13 bases agree with TRBD2. Germline V gene sequence: CDR1 SGHTA, CDR2 FQGNSA. The CDR3 is made up of 17 amino acids. The junction had 10 bases not matched to a gene; V was cut back by 5 bases and J by 4 bases. The CDR3 nucleotides read TGTGCCAGCAGCCTCTATCCGGGACTAGCGGGACTAGAGACCCAGTACTTC. Translating gives CASSLYPGLAGLETQYF.

The chain is built from TRBV6-6 and TRBJ2-5, with 8 bases identical to TRBD2. This CDR3 contains 14 residues. Germline V gene lookup returns CDR1 MNHNY and CDR2 SVGAGI (reference sequence). J lost 5 bases, V lost 2 bases, and 4 bases had no gene match. CDR3 in amino acids: CASSYGGRRETQYF. For the CDR3, the DNA is TGTGCCAGCAGTTACGGCGGGAGGAGGGAGACCCAGTACTTC.

This chain connects TRBV6-6 to TRBJ2-3, with 7 bases matching TRBD1. J was trimmed by 0 bases and V by 5 bases; bases with no gene match: 5. The CDR3 runs to 15 residues. Germline CDR1 MNHNY, CDR2 SVGAGI (reference sequence). DNA for the CDR3: TGTGCCAGCAGTCCGGGACAGTCCAGCACAGATACGCAGTATTTT. Encoded protein: CASSPGQSSTDTQYF.

This clone has just one count. The rearrangement uses TRBV5-8 and TRBJ1-1; a possible D gene is TRBD1 (6 bases). V gave up 0 bases and J gave up 7 bases, with 10 bases separating them. Germline CDR1 reads SGHTS; CDR2 reads YDEGEE. The CDR3 is 13 amino acids. The CDR3 is CASSLDDRLEAFF. The CDR3 nucleotides are TGTGCCAGCAGCTTGGATGACAGGCTTGAAGCTTTCTTT.

V gene TRBV27 combines with J gene TRBJ1-1; D not certain. Trimming stripped 5 bases from V and 6 bases from J, with 19 bases between. The V gene's germline CDR1 is MNHEY and CDR2 SMNVEV (reference sequence). The CDR3 consists of 15 residues. Written as DNA, the CDR3 is TGTGCCAGCAGTCTGACTCGTAACGGGAGGTCTGAAGCTTTCTTT. It is translated as CASSLTRNGRSEAFF.

The chain links TRBV6-1 to TRBJ1-1, with D possibly matching TRBD1 (5 bases). The CDR3 has 13 amino acids. V lost 1 base to trimming and J lost 8 bases, with 11 bases between them. Germline CDR1 and CDR2: MNHNS and SASEGT. As DNA, the CDR3 is TGTGCCAGCAGTGAAGGGACACTCAAAGAAGCTTTCTTT. Translation gives CASSEGTLKEAFF.

The chain is built from TRBV4-2 and TRBJ2-7; the match to TRBD2 covers 9 bases. Trimming took 1 base from V and 3 from J; bases not matched to a gene: 13. The CDR3 runs 18 residues. Per germline, CDR1 LGHNA and CDR2 YNFKEQ. This CDR3 is CASSQVFGAGGRNYEQYF. The DNA for the CDR3 is TGTGCCAGCAGCCAAGTTTTCGGAGCGGGAGGCCGTAACTACGAGCAGTACTTC.

V usage is TRBV19 and J usage is TRBJ2-3; TRBD2 is a possible D gene (6 bases). Germline V gives CDR1 LNHDA, CDR2 SQIVND (reference sequence). CDR3 length: 16 amino acids. Trimming removed 1 base from V and 0 bases from J, with 11 bases in between. CDR3 sequence: CASSIAGGVSTDTQYF. CDR3 coding DNA: TGTGCCAGTAGTATAGCTGGCGGGGTCAGCACAGATACGCAGTATTTT.

In its sample, this clone was seen a few times. The J gene is TRBJ1-1, the V gene TRBV27; 9 bases are a match to TRBD1. Germline assignment: CDR1 MNHEY and CDR2 SMNVEV (reference sequence). V dropped 6 bases and J dropped 2; count of bases not matched to a gene: 7. CDR3 length: 15 residues. The chain's CDR3 is CASRFTGGGNTEAFF. As DNA, the CDR3 is TGTGCCAGCAGATTCACAGGGGGCGGAAACACTGAAGCTTTCTTT.

The CDR3 loop reads CASSIRGAEGYTF. The CDR3 bases are TGTGCCAGTAGTATCAGGGGGGCAGAAGGCTACACCTTC. The chain joins TRBV19 to TRBJ1-2, with 7 bases lining up with TRBD1. The V gene end was trimmed by 3 bases and the J gene end by 8 bases; junction bases not matched to a gene: 6. The CDR3 is made up of 13 amino acids. The V gene's germline CDR1 is LNHDA and CDR2 SQIVND (reference sequence).

The chain recombines TRBV4-3 with TRBJ2-7; TRBD1 agrees at 9 bases. Trimming cost V 0 bases and J 9 bases; bases outside gene matches: 3. The CDR3 totals 13 residues. Germline V gene data show CDR1 as LGHNA and CDR2 as YSLEER. The CDR3: CASSQETGGRQYF. For the CDR3, the DNA is TGCGCCAGCAGCCAAGAAACAGGGGGCCGGCAGTACTTC.

The J gene is TRBJ2-1, the V gene TRBV5-6; TRBD2 matches 9 bases. V trimming: 0 bases; J trimming: 15 bases; junction bases outside the gene matches: 13. The CDR3 runs to 15 residues. Per the germline V gene, CDR1 is SGHDT and CDR2 is YYEEEE. The CDR3 DNA is TGTGCCAGCAGCTTGGGGACTAGCGAGACCCCGTTAGGGTTCTTC. Residues: CASSLGTSETPLGFF.

This chain links TRBV7-2 with TRBJ2-3, with a possible D match to TRBD2 (5 bases). V was clipped by 1 base and J by 0 bases, with 14 bases between them. CDR1 SGHTA and CDR2 FQGNSA come from the germline V gene. The CDR3 runs 17 residues. CDR3 sequence reads: CASSLGPQRRSTDTQYF. DNA for the CDR3: TGTGCCAGCAGCTTAGGCCCCCAGCGGAGAAGCACAGATACGCAGTATTTT.

There are a few counts of this clone. The genes are TRBV7-2 and TRBJ1-2, with 7 nucleotides matching TRBD1. Trimming cost V 0 bases and J 10 bases; bases outside gene matches: 11. The CDR3 runs to 15 residues. The germline gives CDR1 SGHTA, CDR2 FQGNSA. The CDR3, as DNA: TGTGCCAGCAGCTTAGCCCCGACAGGGCGGGCTGTCTACACCTTC. This gives the protein CASSLAPTGRAVYTF.

The chain is built from TRBV6-6 and TRBJ1-4, with D maybe TRBD1 (6 bases). Germline CDR1 is MNHNY and CDR2 is SVGAGI (reference sequence). Trimming took off 5 bases at V and 7 bases at J, with 20 bases between the two ends. CDR3 length equals 16 residues. This CDR3 reads CASSGTRTAGGEKLFF. The CDR3 DNA reads TGTGCCAGCAGTGGCACCCGGACAGCCGGTGGTGAAAAACTGTTTTTT.

The CDR3 DNA sequence: TGTGCCAGCAGCCTCGGATCGGGGCAAGAGACCCAGTACTTC. Translated, it gives CASSLGSGQETQYF. The J gene is TRBJ2-5, the V gene TRBV9; possibly TRBD2 for D (5 bases). The CDR3 is made up of 14 amino acids. Germline V gives CDR1 SGDLS, CDR2 YYNGEE. The V and J ends lost 4 bases and 2 bases respectively, with 12 bases between them.

The chain uses TRBV19 and TRBJ1-5; tentative D call: TRBD1 (5 bases). Germline values: CDR1 LNHDA, CDR2 SQIVND (reference sequence). V was pared by 2 bases and J by 4 bases, with 15 bases between. The CDR3 contains 16 residues. The DNA of the CDR3 is TGTGCCAGTAGTATAAGTTGGCAGGGCTCTAATCAGCCCCAGCATTTT. Translation: CASSISWQGSNQPQHF.

The chain couples TRBV9 to TRBJ1-2; possible D gene TRBD1, 5 bases. Looked up from germline, CDR1 is SGDLS and CDR2 is YYNGEE. The CDR3 has 15 amino acids. V was trimmed by 0 bases and J by 8 bases, leaving 17 bases between them. The CDR3 nucleotides are TGTGCCAGCAGCGTAGGGTTGGGGCCCGAGCAAGGCTACACCTTC. Translating it yields CASSVGLGPEQGYTF.

The chain employs TRBV18 and TRBJ1-5; possible D gene TRBD1, 5 bases. The CDR3 consists of 12 residues. V lost 2 bases, J lost 7 bases, and 6 bases lay in between. The germline CDR1 and CDR2 sequences are KGHSH and LQKENI. This CDR3 reads CASSPGAQPQHF. As DNA, the CDR3 is TGTGCCAGCTCACCAGGGGCGCAGCCCCAGCATTTT.

The chain carries TRBV28 and TRBJ1-2; 7 nucleotides agree with TRBD1. With 4 bases clipped from V and 6 bases from J, the junction kept 8 bases outside the gene matches. The CDR3 totals 14 residues. The germline V gene has CDR1 MDHEN and CDR2 SYDVKM. CDR3 in DNA: TGTGCCAGCAGTTCGGGCAGGGGGTCTAATGGCTACACCTTC. It encodes CASSSGRGSNGYTF.

The chain employs TRBV12-5 and TRBJ2-3; D gene uncertain. V was pared by 6 bases and J by 2 bases, with 9 bases between. Germline lookup yields CDR1 LGHNT and CDR2 FRNRAP. The CDR3 totals 13 residues. The CDR3 loop is CASGKEHTDTQYF. The CDR3 coding sequence is TGTGCTAGTGGCAAGGAGCACACAGATACGCAGTATTTT.